Given below is one TCR beta chain in context. This sample is drawn from a study of blood T cell repertoires in COVID-19. CDR3 length: 19 residues. The J segment lost 0 bases and the V segment lost 2 bases, leaving 11 bases of the junction unmatched. Germline CDR1 is SEHNR and CDR2 is FQNEAQ (reference sequence). In the original processing: Amplification with reference gene primers provided the estimates of nucleated cell counts. Repertoires were generated with immunoSEQ multiplex PCR, while TCRdb's copy carries only in-frame clones and drops some. V and J calls and clone size follow that table, whereas D and trimming were derived from the DNA. The sample lists 300,000 to 350,000 clones, 90% occurring once. Seattle enrolled patients during active infection and tracked them longitudinally.

The origin of this receptor is a woman in her twenties or thirties with COVID-19, enrolled during active disease. Source material: peripheral blood. V gene TRBV7-9 combines with J gene TRBJ1-3; 9 nucleotides agree with TRBD1. The CDR3 bases are TGTGCCAGCAGCTTACAGACCATGTCGGACAGGGGCTCTGGAAACACCATATATTTT. Its translation is CASSLQTMSDRGSGNTIYF. The whole variable domain, filled in from reference TRBV7-9 and TRBJ1-3, reads DTGVSQNPRHKITKRGQNVTFRCDPISEHNRLYWYRQTLGQGPEFLTYFQNEAQLEKSRLLSDRFSAERPKGSFSTLEIQRTEQGDSAMYLCASSLQTMSDRGSGNTIYFGEGSWLTVV.